The sequence of this T cell receptor beta chain was determined in a study of Ad26.COV2.S vaccination and SARS-CoV-2 variants. Looking at the study overall: The donor was enrolled in the Ad26.COV2.S arm of the COV1001 trial. Ad26.COV2.S was injected intramuscularly once or twice, 56 days apart. Overall study results and limits: Placebo recipients trailed vaccine recipients in spike-specific TCR breadth. The analyses of TCR breadth and depth may have understated the size of total T cell responses.

This clone was picked up a small number of times. As yet, its antigen is unknown. Treatment noted: some 20 received Ad26.COV2.S at low or high dose, single or two shots; 5 received placebo; per-sample allocation not given. Sampling was done on day 63 after the first vaccine or placebo injection. This CDR3 has 19 amino acids. V was cut by 0 bases and J by 0 bases, with 17 bases left in between. The germline CDR1 and CDR2 sequences are KGHDR and SFDVKD. Sequencing used immunoSEQ multiplex PCR; TCRdb keeps in-frame clones, though not all of them. The sample carries fewer than 600,000 clones, about nine tenths recorded once.

The sequence came from a person between 18 and 65 years old who received the Ad26.COV2.S COVID-19 vaccine or a placebo. The rearrangement links TRBV24-1 to TRBJ1-5; D is possibly TRBD1 (6 bases). The sequences come from peripheral blood, collected in a trial of Ad26.COV2.S vaccine versus placebo. The CDR3 bases are TGTGCCACCAGTGATTTGAGCAGCGGGACACCCCATAGCAATCAGCCCCAGCATTTT. It codes for CATSDLSSGTPHSNQPQHF.